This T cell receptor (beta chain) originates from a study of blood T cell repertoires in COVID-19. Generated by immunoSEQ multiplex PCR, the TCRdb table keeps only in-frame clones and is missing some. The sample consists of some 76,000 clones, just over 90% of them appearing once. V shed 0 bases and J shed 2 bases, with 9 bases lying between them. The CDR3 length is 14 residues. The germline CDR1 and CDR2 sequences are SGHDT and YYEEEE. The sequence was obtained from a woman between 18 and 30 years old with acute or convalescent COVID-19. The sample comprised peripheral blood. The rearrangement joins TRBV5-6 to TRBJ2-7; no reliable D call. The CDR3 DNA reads TGTGCCAGCAGCTTGGGAACTGCCGCCTACGAGCAGTACTTC. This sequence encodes CASSLGTAAYEQYF.